This passage covers 28 T cell receptor beta chains from one sample sequenced in a study of blood T cell repertoires in COVID-19. Produced via immunoSEQ multiplex PCR; TCRdb's table is partial and in-frame only. The data show 200,000 to 250,000 clones, approximately 78% seen once. What was sequenced was peripheral blood. These receptors came from a woman in her 70s with COVID-19, enrolled during active disease.

The gene calls are TRBV12-3 or TRBV12-4 and TRBJ1-2; unclear D gene. Trimming cost V 5 bases and J 4 bases, with 8 bases left between them. The CDR3 has 12 amino acids. DNA of the CDR3: TGTGCCAGCAGTGCCTCGGGCTATGGCTACACCTTC. Its protein product is CASSASGYGYTF.

V is TRBV6-4 and J is TRBJ2-3; tentatively, D is TRBD1 (6 bases). Per germline, CDR1 MRHNA and CDR2 SNTAGT. The CDR3 covers 15 residues. V was pared by 3 bases and J by 1 base, with 11 bases between. CDR3: CASSDSGQRTDTQYF. CDR3 sequence (DNA): TGTGCCAGCAGTGATTCGGGACAACGCACAGATACGCAGTATTTT.

Written as DNA, the CDR3 is TGTGCCGTCACGGGACAGAGAAGTTCACCCCTCCACTTT. It specifies CAVTGQRSSPLHF. The chain carries TRBV10-3 and TRBJ1-6, with 7 positions matching TRBD1. V gave up 11 bases and J gave up 9 bases; unmatched junction bases: 10. Germline CDR1 and CDR2: ENHRY and SYGVKD. This CDR3 contains 13 residues.

The chain recombines TRBV5-1 with TRBJ1-1, with TRBD1 identical over 9 bases. This CDR3 region has 16 residues. Losses at the gene ends were 3 bases for V and 5 bases for J; bases not matched to a gene: 11. Germline assignment: CDR1 SGHRS and CDR2 YFSETQ. The CDR3 DNA follows: TGCGCCAGCAGCTGGACAGGGGCGTCTCGGGATACTGAAGCTTTCTTT. It specifies CASSWTGASRDTEAFF.

The CDR3 DNA follows: TGTGCCAGCTCACCACCTTTGTTGGGAGCTGGGGCCAACGTCCTGACTTTC. Residues: CASSPPLLGAGANVLTF. The chain couples TRBV18 to TRBJ2-6; TRBD2 is a possible D gene (5 bases). Germline V gives CDR1 KGHSH, CDR2 LQKENI. The ends were cut back, 0 bases at V and 2 bases at J, with 11 bases in the middle. The CDR3 length is 17 residues.

The chain uses TRBV7-9 and TRBJ2-7; 9 positions agree with TRBD1. There are 16 residues in the CDR3. Germline V gene sequence: CDR1 SEHNR, CDR2 FQNEAQ (reference sequence). V trimming: 5 bases; J trimming: 1 base; junction bases outside the gene matches: 9. The CDR3 spells CASSPNLGQGSYEQYF. CDR3 nucleotide sequence: TGTGCCAGCAGCCCGAACCTGGGACAGGGATCCTACGAGCAGTACTTC.

The chain employs TRBV7-2 and TRBJ2-5, with D perhaps matching TRBD1 (6 bases). Germline V gives CDR1 SGHTA, CDR2 FQGNSA. The CDR3 is made up of 16 amino acids. The V end lost 0 bases, the J end lost 4 bases, and 15 bases lay between the germline ends. The CDR3 protein is CASSLAVRRGAETQYF. In DNA form, the CDR3 reads TGTGCCAGCAGCTTAGCGGTCCGCAGGGGCGCAGAGACCCAGTACTTC.

The chain recombines TRBV18 with TRBJ1-2; D uncertain. Germline-derived CDR1 and CDR2 are KGHSH and LQKENI. The CDR3 loop spans 13 amino acids. V was cut by 2 bases and J by 4 bases, with 8 bases left in between. This CDR3 reads CASSPSSGYGYTF. The CDR3 DNA reads TGTGCCAGCTCACCAAGCAGCGGCTATGGCTACACCTTC.

This chain joins TRBV27 and TRBJ2-5; maybe TRBD1 (6 bases). The ends were cut back, 5 bases at V and 0 bases at J, with 16 bases in the middle. Looked up from germline, CDR1 is MNHEY and CDR2 is SMNVEV (reference sequence). This CDR3 spans 16 amino acids. DNA of the CDR3: TGTGCCAGCAGTCGTTCTCCGCAGGGGTACCAAGAGACCCAGTACTTC. This sequence encodes CASSRSPQGYQETQYF.

The chain recombines TRBV24-1 with TRBJ2-3; 11 nucleotides align to TRBD1. Germline V lookup: CDR1 KGHDR, CDR2 SFDVKD. There are 14 residues in the CDR3. V shed 5 bases and J 5 bases; nucleotides not matched to a gene: 2. The CDR3 sequence: CATSGGQGVDTQYF. The CDR3 nucleotides are TGTGCCACCAGTGGGGGACAGGGGGTAGATACGCAGTATTTT.

This clone was counted between two and nine times. The chain links TRBV29-1 to TRBJ1-2; 11 positions agree with TRBD1. With V trimmed by 7 bases and J by 4 bases, 5 bases remained unmatched. The CDR3 contains 13 residues. Germline-derived CDR1 and CDR2 are SQVTM and ANQGSEA. Here the CDR3 DNA reads TGCAGCGCCGCGGACAGGGGGCCCTATGGCTACACCTTC. Amino acid sequence: CSAADRGPYGYTF.

This clone was found once. The chain combines TRBV19 with TRBJ2-1; a weak D match, TRBD2 (5 bases). Germline V CDR1 and CDR2: LNHDA, SQIVND (reference sequence). The CDR3 is 14 amino acids. The V gene lost 7 bases and the J gene lost 5 bases, with 15 bases spanning the gap. The CDR3 DNA is TGTGCCAGTAAGCTGGCGGGCGATCACAATGAGCAGTTCTTC. It yields the protein CASKLAGDHNEQFF.

The chain couples TRBV29-1 to TRBJ1-2; D call uncertain. The CDR3 is 14 amino acids. The ends were cut back, 4 bases at V and 5 bases at J, with 17 bases in the middle. The V gene's germline CDR1 is SQVTM and CDR2 ANQGSEA. CDR3 in DNA: TGCAGCGTTGTCGGCAGCTTGACTTCTTATGGCTACACCTTC. Amino acid sequence: CSVVGSLTSYGYTF. Drawing the rest from reference TRBV29-1 and TRBJ1-2, the complete variable domain is SAVISQKPSRDICQRGTSLTIQCQVDSQVTMMFWYRQQPGQSLTLIATANQGSEATYESGFVIDKFPISRPNLTFSTLTVSNMSPEDSSIYLCSVVGSLTSYGYTFGSGTRLTVV.

The chain has TRBV3-1 (or the pseudogene TRBV3-2) and TRBJ2-7, with D tentatively TRBD2 (6 bases). Germline loops: CDR1 LGHDT, CDR2 YNNKEL (reference sequence). The ends were cut back, 5 bases at V and 2 bases at J, with 13 bases in the middle. CDR3 length equals 14 residues. The CDR3 sequence is CASSISGFTYEQYF. The CDR3 nucleotides read TGTGCCAGCAGCATTAGCGGATTTACCTACGAGCAGTACTTC.

V and J are TRBV7-2 and TRBJ2-7; 10 bases match TRBD2. Germline lookup yields CDR1 SGHTA and CDR2 FQGNSA. The CDR3 is made up of 16 amino acids. V trimming: 1 base; J trimming: 1 base; junction bases outside the gene matches: 4. In nucleotides, the CDR3 is TGTGCCAGCAGCTTAGACGTTAGCGGGAGGTCCTACGAGCAGTACTTC. This encodes CASSLDVSGRSYEQYF.

This clone appeared a few times. The chain combines TRBV5-8 with TRBJ1-4; perhaps TRBD1 as D (5 bases). V gave up 4 bases and J gave up 2 bases, with 18 bases separating them. Germline V gene lookup returns CDR1 SGHTS and CDR2 YDEGEE. The CDR3 runs to 17 residues. The chain's CDR3 is CASSLGHLSTTNEKLFF. The CDR3 region has the DNA TGTGCCAGCAGCCTCGGACACTTATCCACCACTAATGAAAAACTGTTTTTT.

The chain recombines TRBV5-1 with TRBJ1-2; 7 nucleotides match TRBD1. J was trimmed by 3 bases and V by 4 bases; bases with no gene match: 9. The germline CDR1 and CDR2 sequences are SGHRS and YFSETQ. The CDR3 runs 15 residues. In DNA form, the CDR3 reads TGCGCCAGCAGCGACCGGGACAGCGGATACTATGGCTACACCTTC. Translating it yields CASSDRDSGYYGYTF.

The chain employs TRBV6-4 and TRBJ1-2; D is unclear. The CDR3 is 18 amino acids. The V gene lost 0 bases and the J gene lost 5 bases, with 22 bases spanning the gap. Germline CDR1 MRHNA, CDR2 SNTAGT. The CDR3 loop is CASSDSIFPSFVLYGYTF. As DNA, the CDR3 is TGTGCCAGCAGTGACTCGATTTTCCCCAGTTTTGTATTATATGGCTACACCTTC.

This chain links TRBV28 with TRBJ2-7, with TRBD1 identical over 12 bases. Per the germline V gene, CDR1 is MDHEN and CDR2 is SYDVKM. V shed 6 bases and J 3 bases; nucleotides not matched to a gene: 6. The CDR3 is 15 residues long. The CDR3 coding sequence is TGTGCCAGCAGACCCGGGACAGGGGGCATCTACGAGCAGTACTTC. Translating it yields CASRPGTGGIYEQYF. Together with reference TRBV28 and TRBJ2-7, the CDR3 gives the full variable domain: DVKVTQSSRYLVKRTGEKVFLECVQDMDHENMFWYRQDPGLGLRLIYFSYDVKMKEKGDIPEGYSVSREKKERFSLILESASTNQTSMYLCASRPGTGGIYEQYFGPGTRLTVT.

The V gene is TRBV5-6, the J gene TRBJ2-7; 9 nucleotides line up with TRBD1. Germline CDR1 and CDR2: SGHDT and YYEEEE. This CDR3 is built from 17 residues. The V gene end was trimmed by 3 bases and the J gene end by 7 bases; junction bases not matched to a gene: 17. The CDR3 region has the DNA TGTGCCAGCAGCTCCAGACCGGGACAGGGTATATACAGGGAGCAGTACTTC. Translation: CASSSRPGQGIYREQYF. The full variable domain, its missing parts supplied by reference TRBV5-6 and TRBJ2-7, is DAGVTQSPTHLIKTRGQQVTLRCSPKSGHDTVSWYQQALGQGPQFIFQYYEEEERQRGNFPDRFSGHQFPNYSSELNVNALLLGDSALYLCASSSRPGQGIYREQYFGPGTRLTVT.

This chain uses TRBV3-1 (or the pseudogene TRBV3-2) with TRBJ2-7, with D uncertain. Per germline, CDR1 LGHDT and CDR2 YNNKEL (reference sequence). Trimming stripped 2 bases from V and 7 bases from J, with 12 bases between. This CDR3 is 13 amino acids long. The DNA of the CDR3 is TGTGCCAGCAGCCAAAACAGCCGTGGGGAGCAGTACTTC. It encodes CASSQNSRGEQYF.

The gene calls are TRBV5-4 and TRBJ2-1, with 8 bases aligning to TRBD2. Germline V lookup: CDR1 SGHNT, CDR2 YYREEE (reference sequence). The CDR3 length is 15 residues. The ends lost 7 bases at V and 4 bases at J; junction bases unmatched: 10. CDR3 DNA: TGTGCCAGCGGGGTGGACGCTAGCGGGTACAATGAGCAGTTCTTC. Its protein product is CASGVDASGYNEQFF.

In its sample, this clone was seen a few times. The rearrangement uses TRBV29-1 and TRBJ2-1; 8 bases fit TRBD1. After removal of 7 bases from V and 7 bases from J, the junction contained 3 bases not matched to a gene. This CDR3 spans 11 amino acids. The germline gives CDR1 SQVTM, CDR2 ANQGSEA. CDR3 in amino acids: CSGHRGNEQFF. The CDR3 DNA follows: TGCAGCGGCCACAGGGGGAATGAGCAGTTCTTC.

A few counts support this clone. The chain has TRBV11-2 and TRBJ2-2, with D perhaps matching TRBD2 (5 bases). Germline V gene data show CDR1 as SGHAT and CDR2 as FQNNGV. This CDR3 region has 15 residues. V was clipped by 4 bases and J by 6 bases, with 15 bases between them. The CDR3 DNA reads as TGTGCCAGCAGCTCATCCGGAGGAGCTGCCGGGGAGCTGTTTTTT. Amino acid sequence: CASSSSGGAAGELFF.

The V gene is TRBV5-1, the J gene TRBJ2-1; 11 bases are a match to TRBD2. The junction had 4 bases not matched to a gene; V was cut back by 4 bases and J by 7 bases. The CDR3 is made up of 14 amino acids. Per the germline V gene, CDR1 is SGHRS and CDR2 is YFSETQ. The CDR3 DNA reads as TGCGCCAGCAGCGTCACTAGCGGGAGTAATGAGCAGTTCTTC. Encoded protein: CASSVTSGSNEQFF.

This rearrangement joins TRBV7-2 to TRBJ2-1, with TRBD2 identical over 10 bases. With V trimmed by 2 bases and J by 4 bases, 8 bases remained unmatched. Germline CDR1 is SGHTA and CDR2 is FQGNSA. The CDR3 covers 17 residues. CDR3 region: CASSLLAGVAAYNEQFF. The CDR3 bases are TGTGCCAGCAGCTTACTAGCGGGAGTGGCTGCATACAATGAGCAGTTCTTC. Together with reference TRBV7-2 and TRBJ2-1, the CDR3 gives the full variable domain: GAGVSQSPSNKVTEKGKDVELRCDPISGHTALYWYRQSLGQGLEFLIYFQGNSAPDKSGLPSDRFSAERTGGSVSTLTIQRTQQEDSAVYLCASSLLAGVAAYNEQFFGPGTRLTVL.

The V gene is TRBV28, the J gene TRBJ1-1; 8 bases map to TRBD1. CDR1 and CDR2 from the germline V gene are MDHEN and SYDVKM. The CDR3 covers 16 residues. Losses at the gene ends were 8 bases for V and 0 bases for J; bases not matched to a gene: 11. CDR3 in amino acids: CASFKWGQALNTEAFF. The CDR3 DNA reads as TGTGCCAGCTTCAAGTGGGGACAGGCCCTGAACACTGAAGCTTTCTTT.

This clone appeared once. This chain connects TRBV9 to TRBJ1-6; tentatively, D is TRBD1 (6 bases). The CDR3 has 14 residues. Trimming pared 4 bases from V and 18 bases from J, leaving 23 bases between. Looked up from germline, CDR1 is SGDLS and CDR2 is YYNGEE. The CDR3 protein is CASSQLGRGGPTHF. The DNA of the CDR3 is TGTGCCAGCAGCCAGCTAGGTAGGGGGGGCCCAACCCACTTT.